These 9 T cell receptor beta chains originate from one sample sequenced in a study of blood T cell repertoires in COVID-19. The table came from immunoSEQ multiplex PCR; TCRdb's copy has only in-frame clones and leaves some out. The sample lists about 220,000 clones; roughly 88% were seen once. The source material was PBMCs or T cells enriched from blood (not recorded which). These receptors originate from a woman in her fifties or sixties with acute COVID-19.

The chain employs TRBV28 and TRBJ1-5, with 8 bases aligning to TRBD1. Germline CDR1 MDHEN, CDR2 SYDVKM. Trimming removed 7 bases from V and 1 base from J; junction bases left unmatched: 9. This CDR3 has 16 residues. In DNA form, the CDR3 reads TGTGCCAGCATCCTTCGTGGACAGGGAAGCAATCAGCCCCAGCATTTT. This sequence encodes CASILRGQGSNQPQHF. Full variable domain (outside the CDR3, taken from reference TRBV28 and TRBJ1-5): DVKVTQSSRYLVKRTGEKVFLECVQDMDHENMFWYRQDPGLGLRLIYFSYDVKMKEKGDIPEGYSVSREKKERFSLILESASTNQTSMYLCASILRGQGSNQPQHFGDGTRLSIL.

The rearrangement uses TRBV15 and TRBJ2-5; 11 bases align to TRBD2. Per germline, CDR1 LNHNV and CDR2 YYDKDF (reference sequence). V lost 1 base to trimming and J lost 5 bases; unmatched junction nucleotides: 6. This CDR3 is 16 amino acids long. CDR3 residues: CATSRGQTSGKETQYF. The CDR3 nucleotides read TGTGCCACCAGCAGAGGCCAGACTAGCGGGAAGGAGACCCAGTACTTC.

The V gene is TRBV4-1, the J gene TRBJ2-7; 7 positions match TRBD1. The CDR3 extends over 14 amino acids. With V trimmed by 4 bases and J by 3 bases, 6 bases remained unmatched. CDR1 and CDR2 (germline): MGHRA, YSYEKL. CDR3 coding DNA: TGCGCCAGCAGCCCCGGGGACAGAGACTACGAGCAGTACTTC. Translation gives CASSPGDRDYEQYF.

The chain is built from TRBV28 and TRBJ1-5; D is unresolved. The V gene's germline CDR1 is MDHEN and CDR2 SYDVKM. The CDR3 covers 8 residues. CDR3 nucleotides: TGTCGTAATCAGCCCCAGCATTTT. Its translation is CRNQPQHF.

This chain connects TRBV28 to TRBJ2-5; TRBD1 matches 7 bases. CDR1 is MDHEN and CDR2 is SYDVKM in the germline V gene. With V trimmed by 6 bases and J by 5 bases, 6 bases remained unmatched. This CDR3 spans 13 amino acids. Written as DNA, the CDR3 is TGTGCCAGCAGGCTGACAGGGTTGGAGACCCAGTACTTC. Translation gives CASRLTGLETQYF.

This clone has just a few counts. The chain combines TRBV18 with TRBJ1-1; the match to TRBD1 covers 7 bases. Germline V gives CDR1 KGHSH, CDR2 LQKENI. Trimming cost V 6 bases and J 5 bases; bases outside gene matches: 12. The CDR3 is made up of 15 amino acids. In nucleotides, the CDR3 is TGTGCCAGCTCCCCAAGACAGGGCGGAACGACTGAAGCTTTCTTT. Protein product: CASSPRQGGTTEAFF.

With regard to this clone: Other DNA sequences in the sample encode the same CDR3. The chain has TRBV6-5 and TRBJ2-5; possible D gene TRBD1, 6 bases. Germline V gene data show CDR1 as MNHEY and CDR2 as SVGAGI. Trimming stripped 3 bases from V and 4 bases from J, with 9 bases between. This CDR3 region has 13 residues. CDR3 sequence: CASSYGGGETQYF. The CDR3 DNA reads TGTGCCAGCAGTTATGGGGGCGGAGAGACCCAGTACTTC.

CDR3: CAWSGRYPGTLSGNTIYF. The CDR3 DNA follows: TGTGCCTGGAGTGGACGGTACCCGGGGACACTCTCTGGAAACACCATATATTTT. The chain uses TRBV30 and TRBJ1-3; a possible D gene is TRBD1 (6 bases). Germline values: CDR1 GTSNPN, CDR2 SVGIG (reference sequence). The CDR3 has 18 residues. Trimming took off 1 base at V and 0 bases at J, with 19 bases between the two ends.

The rearrangement uses TRBV4-2 and TRBJ1-5; D is uncertain. The V and J ends lost 0 bases and 4 bases respectively, with 7 bases between them. This CDR3 contains 14 residues. From germline, CDR1 is LGHNA and CDR2 YNFKEQ. CDR3 sequence: CASSQDRRNQPQHF. For the CDR3, the DNA is TGTGCCAGCAGCCAAGATCGGCGGAATCAGCCCCAGCATTTT.